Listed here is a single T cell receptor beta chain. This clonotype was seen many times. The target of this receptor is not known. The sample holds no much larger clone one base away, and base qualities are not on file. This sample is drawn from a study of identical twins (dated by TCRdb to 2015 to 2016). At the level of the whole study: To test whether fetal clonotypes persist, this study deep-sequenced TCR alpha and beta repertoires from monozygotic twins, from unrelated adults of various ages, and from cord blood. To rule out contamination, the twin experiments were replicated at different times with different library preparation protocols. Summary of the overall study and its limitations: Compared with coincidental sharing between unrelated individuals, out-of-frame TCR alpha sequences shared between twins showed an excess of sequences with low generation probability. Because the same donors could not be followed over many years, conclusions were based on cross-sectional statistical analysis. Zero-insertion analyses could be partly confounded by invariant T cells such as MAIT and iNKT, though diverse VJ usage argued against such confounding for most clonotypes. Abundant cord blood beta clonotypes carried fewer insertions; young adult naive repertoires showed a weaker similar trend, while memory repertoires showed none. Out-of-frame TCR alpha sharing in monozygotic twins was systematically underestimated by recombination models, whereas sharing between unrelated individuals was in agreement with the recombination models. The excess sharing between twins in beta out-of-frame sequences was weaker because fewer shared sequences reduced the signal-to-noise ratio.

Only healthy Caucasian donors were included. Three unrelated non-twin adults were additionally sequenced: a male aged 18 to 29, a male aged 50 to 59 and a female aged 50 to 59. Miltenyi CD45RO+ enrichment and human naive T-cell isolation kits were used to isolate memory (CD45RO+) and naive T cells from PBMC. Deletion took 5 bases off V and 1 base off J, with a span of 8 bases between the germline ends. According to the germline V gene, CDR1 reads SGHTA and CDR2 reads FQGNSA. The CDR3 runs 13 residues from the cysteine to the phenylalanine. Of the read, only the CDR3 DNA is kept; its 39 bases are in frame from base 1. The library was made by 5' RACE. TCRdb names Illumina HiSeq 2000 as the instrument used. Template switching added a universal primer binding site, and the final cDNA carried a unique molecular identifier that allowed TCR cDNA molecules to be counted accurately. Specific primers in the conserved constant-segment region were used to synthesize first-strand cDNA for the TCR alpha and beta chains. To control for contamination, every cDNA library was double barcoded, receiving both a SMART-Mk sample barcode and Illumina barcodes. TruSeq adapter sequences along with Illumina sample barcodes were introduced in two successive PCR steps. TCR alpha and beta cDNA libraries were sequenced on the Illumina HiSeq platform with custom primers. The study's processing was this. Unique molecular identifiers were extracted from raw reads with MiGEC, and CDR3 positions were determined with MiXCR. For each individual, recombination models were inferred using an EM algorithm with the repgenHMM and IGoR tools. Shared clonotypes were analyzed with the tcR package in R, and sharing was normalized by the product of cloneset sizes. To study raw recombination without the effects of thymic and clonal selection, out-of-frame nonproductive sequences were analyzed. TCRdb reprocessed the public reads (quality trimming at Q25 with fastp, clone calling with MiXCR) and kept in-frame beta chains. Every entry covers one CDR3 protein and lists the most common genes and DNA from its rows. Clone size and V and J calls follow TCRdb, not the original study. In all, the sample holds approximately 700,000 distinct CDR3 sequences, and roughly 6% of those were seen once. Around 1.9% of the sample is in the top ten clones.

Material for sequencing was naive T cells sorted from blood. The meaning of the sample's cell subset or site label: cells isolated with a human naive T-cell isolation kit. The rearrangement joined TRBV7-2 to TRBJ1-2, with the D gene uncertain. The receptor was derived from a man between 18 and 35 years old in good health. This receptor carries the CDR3 CASSHDNNYGYTF. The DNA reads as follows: TGTGCCAGCAGCCACGACAATAACTATGGCTACACCTTC.